This T cell receptor (beta chain) emerged from a study of T cells after yellow fever vaccination. Study-level findings and limits: FACS-sorted repertoires might harbor abundant contaminating clonotypes from the bulk population.

TCRdb reanalysed the 5' RACE reads using MiXCR and keeps one entry per CDR3 protein. The data hold roughly 190,000 distinct CDR3 sequences, with approximately 11% observed a single time. This clonotype was observed many times. Its antigen is unidentified. Between the trimmed V and J ends, which lost 4 bases and 2 bases, there was a span of 15 bases. The CDR3 loop spans 14 amino acids. Germline-derived CDR1 and CDR2 are SQVTM and ANQGSEA. The sample consisted of CD8+ T cells sorted from PBMCs, taken 15 days after the yellow fever booster vaccination. The TCR comes from a man in his late teens or twenties who received the YFV17D yellow fever vaccine. The chain combines TRBV29-1 with TRBJ2-7; no clear D. CDR3 amino acids: CSVVGSSETYEQYF. For the CDR3, the DNA is TGCAGCGTTGTAGGCAGTTCCGAGACCTACGAGCAGTACTTC.